Given below is one TCR beta chain in context. The sample is drawn from a study of CD8 T cells in Susac syndrome. The V gene's germline CDR1 is LNHNV and CDR2 YYDKDF (reference sequence). V trimming: 7 bases; J trimming: 5 bases; junction bases outside the gene matches: 11. The length of the CDR3 is 16 residues. Reverse transcription of roughly 0.45 to 1 ug RNA was performed with random hexamers. TCRdb passed the immunoSEQ multiplex PCR reads through MiXCR, listing each CDR3 protein once. Of about 430,000 distinct CDR3 sequences listed, around 85% are singletons. The sequence came from a human donor with multiple sclerosis. The V gene is TRBV15, the J gene TRBJ2-2, with TRBD1 identical over 9 bases. The specimen was CD8+ T cells from PBMCs. This CDR3 is CATKNPGQGWTGELFF. For the CDR3, the DNA is TGTGCCACCAAAAATCCGGGACAGGGCTGGACCGGGGAGCTGTTTTTT.